Following are 16 T cell receptor beta chains from one sample sequenced in a study of tumor-infiltrating lymphocytes in oesophageal squamous cell carcinoma. One entry per CDR3 protein results from TCRdb running MiXCR on the PCR reads. This table has some 15,000 distinct CDR3 sequences, 46% appearing once. The sequencing sample was made of blood. Receptor source: a male donor with esophageal squamous cell carcinoma.

The V call is TRBV3-1, the J call TRBJ2-5; 7 nucleotides match TRBD1. The DNA end favors TRBJ2-1, so the J call may be wrong. Germline lookup yields CDR1 LGHDT and CDR2 YNNKEL (reference sequence). The CDR3 loop spans 15 amino acids. The CDR3 sequence is CASSQDSGTEGEQFF. DNA of the CDR3: TGTGCCAGCAGCCAAGATTCCGGGACAGAGGGTGAGCAGTTCTTC.

Remarks on this clonotype: Because it lacks the conserved phenylalanine or tryptophan at the end, this CDR3 is likely a read error. It is unclear where the CDR3 begins or ends on the DNA, so no DNA is shown, and the CDR3 is as TCRdb lists it. The rearrangement links TRBV12-3 or TRBV12-4 to TRBJ2-1; TRBD2, the table's D call, lacks a check against the DNA. Termini included, the CDR3 measures 16 amino acids. The CDR3 spells CASTTSGRFDEQFFGS.

Only a few counts were recorded for this clonotype. The chain has TRBV12-3 or TRBV12-4 and TRBJ2-3, with D perhaps matching TRBD1 (5 bases). V dropped 7 bases and J dropped 2 bases, with 16 bases sitting between them. The CDR3 extends over 15 amino acids. The CDR3 sequence: CASTSQAGNTDTQYF. The DNA of the CDR3 is TGTGCCAGCACCTCACAGGCCGGAAACACAGATACGCAGTATTTT.

Concerning this clonotype itself: The junction and the germline gene differ at one end; a read error may be behind it. The J gene is TRBJ2-1, the V gene TRBV7-6, with TRBD2 as a possible D gene (5 bases). The CDR3 spans 14 residues. Per the germline V gene, CDR1 is SGHVS and CDR2 is FNYEAQ. CDR3 residues: CASSLPDNTGELFF. The CDR3 region has the DNA TGTGCCAGCAGCTTGCCTGATAACACCGGGGAGCTGTTCTTC.

The chain joins TRBV2 to TRBJ2-5; TRBD2 matches 11 bases. The CDR3 spans 15 residues. The germline V gene has CDR1 SNHLY and CDR2 FYNNEI. The trim removed 6 bases at V and 2 bases at J, leaving 5 bases unmatched. The CDR3 spells CASRETSGAQETQYF. Written as DNA, the CDR3 is TGTGCCAGCAGGGAGACTAGCGGGGCGCAAGAGACCCAGTACTTC. The entire variable domain, with the rest obtained from reference TRBV2 and TRBJ2-5, is as follows: EPEVTQTPSHQVTQMGQEVILRCVPISNHLYFYWYRQILGQKVEFLVSFYNNEISEKSEIFDDQFSVERPDGSNFTLKIRSTKLEDSAMYFCASRETSGAQETQYFGPGTRLLVL.

The DNA for the CDR3 is TGTGCCTACGGGGGCGGGAGGGCAAACAATGAGCAGTTCTTC. Its protein product is CAYGGGRANNEQFF. This chain connects TRBV5-3 to TRBJ2-1; 9 nucleotides match TRBD2. TRBV5-3 is identified as an open reading frame with a role that is uncertain. Trimming cost V 10 bases and J 5 bases; bases outside gene matches: 10. CDR3 size: 14 residues.

By frequency in the sample, this clonotype is medium-sized. This could be a read error, since a much larger clone is one nucleotide away. The V gene is TRBV7-2, the J gene TRBJ2-7; 14 bases match TRBD2. Germline CDR1 reads SGHTA; CDR2 reads FQGNSA. V was pared by 6 bases and J by 7 bases, with 8 bases of the junction left unmatched. The CDR3 is 15 amino acids. CDR3 loop: CASSLGLAGVNEQYF. The CDR3 DNA is TGTGCCAGCAGTTTGGGACTAGCGGGAGTTAATGAGCAGTACTTC.

The chain links TRBV24-1 to TRBJ2-7, with 8 bases lining up with TRBD1. The better agreement between TRBJ2-1 and the DNA end casts doubt on the J call. The CDR3 contains 15 residues. Germline CDR1 KGHDR, CDR2 SFDVKD. The CDR3 bases are TGTGCCACCAGTGTGGGGGGACAGGCCCGCAATGAGCAGTTCTTC. Translating it yields CATSVGGQARNEQFF.

This clonotype was recorded at least ten times. V is TRBV2 and J is TRBJ2-3; TRBD2 might be the D (5 bases). Germline V lookup: CDR1 SNHLY, CDR2 FYNNEI. There are 13 residues in the CDR3. The V end lost 7 bases, the J end lost 6 bases, and 14 bases lay between the germline ends. The CDR3 coding sequence is TGTGCCAGCAATGGGCAGGAGGCCGATACGCAGTATTTT. This translates into CASNGQEADTQYF. Supplemented by reference TRBV2 and TRBJ2-3, the full variable domain reads EPEVTQTPSHQVTQMGQEVILRCVPISNHLYFYWYRQILGQKVEFLVSFYNNEISEKSEIFDDQFSVERPDGSNFTLKIRSTKLEDSAMYFCASNGQEADTQYFGPGTRLTVL.

The chain couples TRBV7-8 to TRBJ1-2; TRBD1 is a possible D gene (5 bases). CDR1 SGHVS and CDR2 FQNEAQ come from the germline V gene. Trimming removed 4 bases from V and 4 bases from J, with 34 bases in between. The CDR3 totals 21 residues. CDR3 coding DNA: TGTGCCAGCAGCTCCTATGAATACCCCGGGACGGCCACGACTAAATTCTATGGCTACACCTTC. The encoded protein is CASSSYEYPGTATTKFYGYTF.

J is TRBJ2-5 and V is TRBV7-9; no definite D call. The closer fit of TRBJ1-1 to the DNA end suggests the J call may be wrong. Germline-derived CDR1 and CDR2 are SEHNR and FQNEAQ (reference sequence). The CDR3 has 12 residues. CDR3 in amino acids: CASSLASLGAFF. The CDR3 coding sequence is TGTGCCAGCAGCTTAGCCTCCCTGGGAGCTTTCTTT.

J is TRBJ2-1 and V is TRBV7-2, with a tentative D call TRBD2 (6 bases). This CDR3 comprises 18 residues. V gave up 1 base and J gave up 0 bases, with 16 bases separating them. Per the germline V gene, CDR1 is SGHTA and CDR2 is FQGNSA. CDR3 sequence (DNA): TGTGCCAGCAGCTTAGTTGGTAGCGGCTGGAGCTCCTACAATGAGCAGTTCTTC. Its translation: CASSLVGSGWSSYNEQFF.

This clonotype was seen more than once but under ten times. One base away lies a much larger clone, so this may be a sequencing read error. The J gene is TRBJ2-1, the V gene TRBV12-3 or TRBV12-4; D may be TRBD2 (5 bases). Between the trimmed V and J ends, which lost 5 bases and 10 bases, there was a span of 15 bases. The CDR3 totals 13 residues. CDR3 in amino acids: CASSRARRYEQFF. For the CDR3, the DNA is TGTGCCAGCAGTCGGGCCCGGAGGTACGAGCAGTTCTTC.

This clonotype was counted ten times or more. The V and J genes are TRBV11-3 and TRBJ2-2; D is possibly TRBD2 (5 bases). The CDR3 totals 16 residues. Germline V gene data show CDR1 as SGHNT and CDR2 as YENEEA. The V and J ends lost 1 base and 0 bases respectively, with 9 bases between them. The CDR3 here is CASSLVGGPNTGELFF. In DNA, the CDR3 is TGTGCCAGCAGCTTAGTAGGCGGGCCGAACACCGGGGAGCTGTTTTTT. The whole variable domain, filled in from reference TRBV11-3 and TRBJ2-2, reads EAGVVQSPRYKIIEKKQPVAFWCNPISGHNTLYWYLQNLGQGPELLIRYENEEAVDDSQLPKDRFSAERLKGVDSTLKIQPAELGDSAVYLCASSLVGGPNTGELFFGEGSRLTVL.

This clonotype is medium-sized by share. This rearrangement joins TRBV7-9 to TRBJ1-2; D gene uncertain. The germline gives CDR1 SEHNR, CDR2 FQNEAQ (reference sequence). The germline V and J ends were trimmed by 4 bases and 0 bases, with 12 bases remaining between them. The length of the CDR3 is 15 residues. The CDR3 nucleotides read TGTGCCAGCAGCTCCGGACGACTCACTAACTATGGCTACACCTTC. It specifies CASSSGRLTNYGYTF. Drawing the rest from reference TRBV7-9 and TRBJ1-2, the complete variable domain is DTGVSQNPRHKITKRGQNVTFRCDPISEHNRLYWYRQTLGQGPEFLTYFQNEAQLEKSRLLSDRFSAERPKGSFSTLEIQRTEQGDSAMYLCASSSGRLTNYGYTFGSGTRLTVV.

This clonotype was recorded at least ten times. This may arise from a read error, as a much more abundant clone is one base away. This chain links TRBV24-1 with TRBJ2-7; D is ambiguous. CDR3 length: 17 amino acids. The germline gives CDR1 KGHDR, CDR2 SFDVKD. The V end was cut by 2 bases, the J end by 7 bases, with 23 bases between. The CDR3 is CATSDSLGDLANNEQYF. The CDR3 DNA follows: TGTGCCACCAGTGATTCCCTAGGTGACTTAGCTAACAATGAGCAGTACTTC.